This T cell receptor (beta chain) was profiled in a study of blood T cell repertoires in COVID-19 (dated by TCRdb to 2020 to 2021). Context from the whole study: Samples from collaborators originated in the United States, Italy and Spain and spanned both the acute and convalescent phases of COVID-19. The prospective study material was composed of cDNA or gDNA derived from T cells, B-cell-depleted T cells, or PBMCs. Subjects who had been exposed to COVID-19, were actively infected with it, or had recovered from it provided the deeply sampled blood TCRbeta repertoires that made up the dataset. A freely available public database, intended as a resource for researchers studying the immune response to SARS-CoV-2, is where the repertoires were released. Samples came from the ongoing ImmuneRACE study (first 160 participants) plus 1,254 subjects from 6 global collaborators. Sample metadata almost always included a de-identified subject ID, COVID-19 status, age in years and sex. Where available, HLA class I and class II types were obtained from metadata supplied by the sample provider rather than from assay-based typing.

As to this clone: Its recognized antigen is unknown. Base quality data are lacking; no much larger clone is found one base away.

The collaborating institutions used their own protocols to collect whole blood in K2EDTA tubes. For TCRbeta analysis, collaborators shipped samples in one of three forms: frozen whole blood, isolated PBMCs, or DNA extracted from either of those sample types. For CDR1 and CDR2, the germline V gene lists MGHRA and YSYEKL. The junction shows trimming of 4 bases on V and 7 bases on J, and the gene matches do not reach 10 bases of it. The CDR3 starts with the cysteine, ends with the phenylalanine, and has 17 residues. The only DNA kept is the CDR3, 51 bases in frame from the first base. General conclusions and limits of the study: The amount of clinical and demographic metadata varied by source and participant and was provided uncurated.

TCRbeta CDR3 regions were amplified from genomic DNA by means of the immunoSEQ Assay, a bias-controlled multiplex PCR. The original pipeline was this. The number of nucleated cells in each sample was estimated from the amplification of reference gene primers within the assay. To quantify the absolute abundance of each unique TCRbeta CDR3 rearrangement, sequence reads were collapsed and filtered. Productive Simpson clonality was computed per sample as the square root of Simpson's diversity index over productive rearrangements. This is the immuneACCESS table as TCRdb keeps it, with only in-frame sequences that have V and J called. A part of the clones is gone; compared with another copy, unresolved V genes explain less than half, and the rest is unexplained. That table gives V, J and clone size, and the DNA gave D and trimming. Within this sample are fewer than 110,000 clones, with approximately 90% of them counted one time only. The ten largest account for around 16% of the sample.

This receptor was identified in a man aged 50 or older with acute or convalescent COVID-19. The material sequenced was peripheral blood. The chain links TRBV4-1 with TRBJ1-4; TRBD1 lines up with 12 middle nucleotides. The DNA sequence is TGCGCCAGCAGCCCCCGGGACAGGGGGCGAGATGGTGAAAAACTGTTTTTT. This translates into CASSPRDRGRDGEKLFF.